This T cell receptor beta chain was obtained from a study of blood T cell repertoires in COVID-19. Overall study context: COVID-19 samples, acute and convalescent, were from the United States, Italy and Spain.

The data were produced by immunoSEQ multiplex PCR, yet TCRdb's version contains in-frame clones alone and is incomplete. The table lists approximately 92,000 clones, 86% of them singletons, with 13% in the top ten. Sequenced: peripheral blood. This clonotype was obtained from a woman aged 55-70 years in a cohort sampled during active or convalescent COVID-19.

In nucleotides, the CDR3 is TGTGCCAGCAGCCCGGCCTGGGCGCGGGCCCACAATGAGCAGTTCTTC. Protein: CASSPAWARAHNEQFF. This chain uses TRBV11-2 with TRBJ2-1; weak D call: TRBD2 (5 bases). Trimming cost V 5 bases and J 5 bases, with 19 bases left between them. CDR3 length: 16 residues. CDR1 SGHAT and CDR2 FQNNGV come from the germline V gene.